Following are 27 T cell receptor beta chains from one sample sequenced in a study of T cell responses to AZD1222 COVID-19 vaccine. The assay was immunoSEQ multiplex PCR, and TCRdb's table has in-frame clones only and misses some. The sample lists about 120,000 clones; roughly 90% were seen once. This material consisted of peripheral blood, taken 28 days after the second AZD1222 dose. The receptors were gathered from an adult who received the AZD1222 COVID-19 vaccine.

The chain combines TRBV11-2 with TRBJ2-2; possible D gene TRBD1, 5 bases. Trimming pared 7 bases from V and 1 base from J, leaving 10 bases between. Per the germline V gene, CDR1 is SGHAT and CDR2 is FQNNGV. This CDR3 comprises 14 residues. CDR3 DNA: TGTGCCAGCAAAGCGACAGAGAACACCGGGGAGCTGTTTTTT. As protein: CASKATENTGELFF.

The chain couples TRBV10-3 to TRBJ1-2; D is undetermined. Trimming took off 6 bases at V and 0 bases at J, with 17 bases between the two ends. CDR1 and CDR2 from the germline V gene are ENHRY and SYGVKD. This CDR3 is 16 amino acids long. CDR3 bases: TGTGCCATCAGCCTCCGGCCCGTATCAACTAACTATGGCTACACCTTC. Protein: CAISLRPVSTNYGYTF.

The chain couples TRBV14 to TRBJ2-3, with D perhaps given as TRBD1 or TRBD2 (6 bases each). There are 17 residues in the CDR3. Germline V gene sequence: CDR1 SGHDN, CDR2 FVKESK. V was trimmed by 0 bases and J by 3 bases, leaving 16 bases between them. In DNA form, the CDR3 reads TGTGCCAGCAGCCAAGATTGGGGGGCAGGGATGACAGATACGCAGTATTTT. This translates into CASSQDWGAGMTDTQYF.

The V call is TRBV6-5, the J call TRBJ1-1; 11 bases fit TRBD1. Germline V gene lookup returns CDR1 MNHEY and CDR2 SVGAGI. CDR3 length: 15 residues. V dropped 0 bases and J dropped 10; count of bases not matched to a gene: 7. The CDR3 loop reads CASSYSSGTGGLAFF. Written as DNA, the CDR3 is TGTGCCAGCAGTTACTCTTCAGGGACAGGGGGTTTAGCTTTCTTT.

The chain recombines TRBV28 with TRBJ2-3; 11 bases align to TRBD2. The length of the CDR3 is 17 residues. Germline loops: CDR1 MDHEN, CDR2 SYDVKM. Trimming took 5 bases from V and 0 from J; bases not matched to a gene: 7. CDR3 protein: CASSPRTSGSSTDTQYF. DNA for the CDR3: TGTGCCAGCAGTCCAAGGACTAGCGGGTCCAGCACAGATACGCAGTATTTT.

The J gene is TRBJ2-3, the V gene TRBV10-3; D is undetermined. In germline, CDR1 is ENHRY, CDR2 SYGVKD. The CDR3 loop spans 13 amino acids. V gave up 6 bases and J gave up 2 bases, with 9 bases separating them. This chain's CDR3 is CAIRDDYTDTQYF. In nucleotides, the CDR3 is TGTGCCATCAGGGACGATTACACAGATACGCAGTATTTT.

This chain links TRBV12-3 or TRBV12-4 with TRBJ2-1; D is unclear. This CDR3 region has 13 residues. Trimming pared 5 bases from V and 5 bases from J, leaving 10 bases between. The CDR3 loop reads CASSGYTNNEQFF. In nucleotides, the CDR3 is TGTGCCAGCAGTGGTTACACGAACAATGAGCAGTTCTTC.

This chain uses TRBV14 with TRBJ2-2; perhaps TRBD2 as D (6 bases). The ends were cut back, 0 bases at V and 9 bases at J, with 8 bases in the middle. The germline gives CDR1 SGHDN, CDR2 FVKESK. The length of the CDR3 is 13 residues. This CDR3 is CASSQETSRELFF. The CDR3 nucleotides read TGTGCCAGCAGCCAAGAGACTAGTAGGGAGCTGTTTTTT.

By frequency in the sample, this clone is medium-sized. J is TRBJ2-2 and V is TRBV30; D possibly uses TRBD1 or TRBD2 (5 bases each). The CDR3 length is 15 residues. V was clipped by 3 bases and J by 6 bases, with 17 bases between them. Germline V gene data show CDR1 as GTSNPN and CDR2 as SVGIG (reference sequence). CDR3 loop: CAWSVGGSVSGELFF. The DNA of the CDR3 is TGTGCCTGGAGCGTTGGGGGTAGTGTGTCCGGGGAGCTGTTTTTT.

CDR3 region: CASSQPGQGLHEQYF. The CDR3 region has the DNA TGTGCCAGCAGCCAACCGGGACAGGGATTACACGAGCAGTACTTC. The chain is built from TRBV3-1 (or the pseudogene TRBV3-2) and TRBJ2-7, with 9 positions matching TRBD1. This CDR3 is built from 15 residues. Germline CDR1 reads LGHDT; CDR2 reads YNNKEL (reference sequence). With V trimmed by 2 bases and J by 5 bases, 7 bases remained unmatched.

The chain links TRBV24-1 to TRBJ2-1; tentatively, D is TRBD1 or TRBD2 (5 bases each). In germline, CDR1 is KGHDR, CDR2 SFDVKD. The V and J ends lost 4 bases and 0 bases respectively, with 15 bases between them. The CDR3 runs 17 residues. This chain's CDR3 is CATSESGGTSSYNEQFF. The CDR3 DNA is TGTGCCACCAGTGAGTCGGGTGGGACGAGCTCCTACAATGAGCAGTTCTTC.

This sequence joins TRBV19 and TRBJ1-4, with a tentative D call TRBD1 (5 bases). CDR3 size: 14 residues. CDR1 and CDR2 (germline): LNHDA, SQIVND (reference sequence). V was trimmed by 7 bases and J by 8 bases, leaving 17 bases between them. CDR3: CASTPTETGEKLFF. CDR3 bases: TGTGCCAGTACCCCGACAGAAACTGGCGAAAAACTGTTTTTT.

V and J are TRBV4-1 and TRBJ2-2; 10 bases agree with TRBD2. The V and J ends lost 2 bases and 9 bases, in that order; junction bases with no gene match: 12. This CDR3 is built from 17 residues. Germline CDR1 is MGHRA and CDR2 is YSYEKL. For the CDR3, the DNA is TGCGCCAGCAGCCAATTACATTTTCGGACTAGCGGAAGGGAGCTGTTTTTT. The encoded protein is CASSQLHFRTSGRELFF.

This chain links TRBV7-2 with TRBJ2-3; no definite D call. The CDR3 runs to 14 residues. Germline CDR1 and CDR2: SGHTA and FQGNSA. The ends were cut back, 5 bases at V and 0 bases at J, with 9 bases in the middle. CDR3 sequence (DNA): TGTGCCAGCAGCACTTACCTCAGCACAGATACGCAGTATTTT. The encoded protein is CASSTYLSTDTQYF.

The chain is built from TRBV19 and TRBJ2-1; 12 bases line up with TRBD2. There are 14 residues in the CDR3. The V gene end was trimmed by 4 bases and the J gene end by 7 bases; junction bases not matched to a gene: 2. The germline V gene encodes CDR1 LNHDA and CDR2 SQIVND (reference sequence). CDR3 region: CASSNGLAGNEQFF. CDR3 DNA: TGTGCCAGTAGTAACGGACTAGCGGGGAATGAGCAGTTCTTC.

The rearrangement uses TRBV3-1 (or the pseudogene TRBV3-2) and TRBJ2-3, with D possibly being TRBD1 (5 bases). CDR1 and CDR2 from the germline V gene are LGHDT and YNNKEL (reference sequence). The V and J ends lost 1 base and 11 bases respectively, with 13 bases between them. The CDR3 covers 13 residues. The CDR3 sequence: CASSQGGSQGQYF. CDR3 coding DNA: TGTGCCAGCAGCCAAGGTGGCTCCCAGGGGCAGTATTTT.

The rearrangement joins TRBV6-1 to TRBJ1-2, with D unclear. Germline values: CDR1 MNHNS, CDR2 SASEGT. This CDR3 contains 14 residues. V was shortened by 2 bases and J by 8 bases, with 15 bases between the two germline ends. This CDR3 is CASSEPVGGVGYTF. In nucleotides, the CDR3 is TGTGCCAGCAGTGAACCGGTAGGTGGGGTCGGCTACACCTTC.

As DNA, the CDR3 is TGCGCCAGCAGCTTGGTTGGGGGGCCCACAGATACGCAGTATTTT. This sequence encodes CASSLVGGPTDTQYF. The chain uses TRBV5-1 and TRBJ2-3; the D gene could be TRBD1 or TRBD2 (6 bases each). V shed 0 bases and J shed 2 bases, with 10 bases lying between them. This CDR3 has 15 residues. Germline assignment: CDR1 SGHRS and CDR2 YFSETQ.

Here the CDR3 reads CASSFPDRRKHYEQYF. Written as DNA, the CDR3 is TGTGCCAGCAGTTTCCCTGACAGGCGAAAACACTACGAGCAGTACTTC. The genes are TRBV27 and TRBJ2-7, with a tentative D call TRBD1 (6 bases). Deletions cut 3 bases from V and 3 bases from J, with 18 bases between. This CDR3 has 16 amino acids. Germline CDR1 reads MNHEY; CDR2 reads SMNVEV (reference sequence).

This rearrangement joins TRBV29-1 to TRBJ1-5, with a tentative D call TRBD1 (5 bases). This CDR3 region has 13 residues. V was cut by 4 bases and J by 6 bases, with 13 bases left in between. CDR1 and CDR2 from the germline V gene are SQVTM and ANQGSEA. The CDR3 loop is CSVASGRSQPQHF. Written as DNA, the CDR3 is TGCAGCGTTGCATCAGGGCGTTCTCAGCCCCAGCATTTT.

The CDR3 sequence: CASSLARPNTGELFF. DNA for the CDR3: TGTGCCAGCAGCTTAGCCAGGCCGAACACCGGGGAGCTGTTTTTT. The chain is built from TRBV11-2 and TRBJ2-2; D remains ambiguous. CDR3 length: 15 amino acids. Trimming took 1 base from V and 0 from J, leaving 6 bases between them. The germline V gene has CDR1 SGHAT and CDR2 FQNNGV.

The chain combines TRBV15 with TRBJ2-3; D ambiguous. Germline CDR1 and CDR2: LNHNV and YYDKDF (reference sequence). V lost 0 bases, J lost 6 bases, and 4 bases lay in between. The CDR3 totals 12 residues. CDR3 residues: CATSRDADTQYF. As DNA, the CDR3 is TGTGCCACCAGCAGAGACGCGGATACGCAGTATTTT.

V gene TRBV29-1 combines with J gene TRBJ2-5; D is unclear. The V end was cut by 7 bases, the J end by 4 bases, with 16 bases between. CDR1 SQVTM and CDR2 ANQGSEA come from the germline V gene. The CDR3 consists of 13 residues. The chain's CDR3 is CSEGKVSRETQYF. DNA of the CDR3: TGCAGCGAAGGGAAGGTATCAAGAGAGACCCAGTACTTC.

V is TRBV28 and J is TRBJ2-7; TRBD1 agrees at 8 bases. This CDR3 spans 15 amino acids. The V gene end was trimmed by 5 bases and the J gene end by 0 bases; junction bases not matched to a gene: 6. In germline, CDR1 is MDHEN, CDR2 SYDVKM. The CDR3 is CASSGPTGVSYEQYF. The CDR3 DNA reads TGTGCCAGCAGTGGACCGACAGGGGTCTCCTACGAGCAGTACTTC.

The chain is built from TRBV5-1 and TRBJ2-2, with TRBD1 matching 10 bases. The CDR3 totals 15 residues. The junction had 5 bases not matched to a gene; V was cut back by 5 bases and J by 4 bases. CDR1 and CDR2 from the germline V gene are SGHRS and YFSETQ. The CDR3 reads CASRAGQGSTGELFF. The DNA of the CDR3 is TGCGCCAGCAGGGCGGGACAGGGGTCCACCGGGGAGCTGTTTTTT.

The chain is built from TRBV6-1 and TRBJ2-4, with TRBD1 identical over 9 bases. J gave up 5 bases and V 4 bases, and 18 bases lay outside the gene matches. CDR1 is MNHNS, CDR2 SASEGT, per germline. The CDR3 runs to 19 residues. CDR3 region: CASSALTVEPGQGENIQYF. Here the CDR3 DNA reads TGTGCCAGCAGTGCCTTAACCGTCGAACCGGGACAGGGAGAAAACATTCAGTACTTC.

DNA for the CDR3: TGTGCCAGCAGGAAGGACAGCGACCACTATGGCTACACCTTC. This sequence encodes CASRKDSDHYGYTF. The rearrangement joins TRBV7-9 to TRBJ1-2; tentatively, D is TRBD1 (6 bases). The CDR3 totals 14 residues. V dropped 6 bases and J dropped 3 bases, with 14 bases sitting between them. Germline CDR1 is SEHNR and CDR2 is FQNEAQ (reference sequence).